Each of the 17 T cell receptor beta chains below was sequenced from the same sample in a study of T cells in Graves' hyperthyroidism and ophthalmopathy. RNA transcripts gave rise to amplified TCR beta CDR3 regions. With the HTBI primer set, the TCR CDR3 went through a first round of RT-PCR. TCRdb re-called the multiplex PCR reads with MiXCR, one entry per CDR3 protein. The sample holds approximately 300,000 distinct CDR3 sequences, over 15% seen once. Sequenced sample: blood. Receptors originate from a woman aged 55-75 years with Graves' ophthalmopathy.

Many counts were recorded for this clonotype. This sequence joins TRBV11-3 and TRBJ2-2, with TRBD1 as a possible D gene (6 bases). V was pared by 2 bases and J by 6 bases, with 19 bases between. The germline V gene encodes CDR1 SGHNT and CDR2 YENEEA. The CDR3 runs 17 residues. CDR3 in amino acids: CASSLRSGGEVAGELFF. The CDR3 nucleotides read TGTGCCAGCAGCTTACGTTCTGGGGGCGAGGTAGCCGGGGAGCTGTTTTTT.

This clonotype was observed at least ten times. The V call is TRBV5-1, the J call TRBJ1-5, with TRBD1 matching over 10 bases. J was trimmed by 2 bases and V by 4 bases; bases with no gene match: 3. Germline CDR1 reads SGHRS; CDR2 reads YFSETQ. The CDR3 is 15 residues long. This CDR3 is CASSHGTGGNQPQHF. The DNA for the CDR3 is TGCGCCAGCAGCCACGGGACAGGGGGCAATCAGCCCCAGCATTTT.

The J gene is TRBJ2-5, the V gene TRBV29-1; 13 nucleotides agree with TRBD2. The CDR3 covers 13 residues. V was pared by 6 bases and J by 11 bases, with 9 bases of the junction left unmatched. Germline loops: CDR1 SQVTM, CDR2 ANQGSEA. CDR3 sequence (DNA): TGCAGCGTCGGGACTAGCGGGATTCCACAACAGTACTTC. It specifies CSVGTSGIPQQYF.

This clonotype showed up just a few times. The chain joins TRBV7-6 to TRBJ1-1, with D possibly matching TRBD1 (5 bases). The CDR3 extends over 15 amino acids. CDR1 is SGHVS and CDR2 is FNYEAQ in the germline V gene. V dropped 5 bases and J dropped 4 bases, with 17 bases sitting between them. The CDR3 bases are TGTGCCAGCAGCCCCAAGGGCGGGGGGAGCACTGAAGCTTTCTTT. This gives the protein CASSPKGGGSTEAFF.

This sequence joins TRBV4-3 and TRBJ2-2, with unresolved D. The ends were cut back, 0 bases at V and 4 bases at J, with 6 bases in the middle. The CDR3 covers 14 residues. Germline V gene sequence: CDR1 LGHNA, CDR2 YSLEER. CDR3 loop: CASSQDSATGELFF. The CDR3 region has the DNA TGCGCCAGCAGCCAAGACTCCGCCACCGGGGAGCTGTTTTTT.

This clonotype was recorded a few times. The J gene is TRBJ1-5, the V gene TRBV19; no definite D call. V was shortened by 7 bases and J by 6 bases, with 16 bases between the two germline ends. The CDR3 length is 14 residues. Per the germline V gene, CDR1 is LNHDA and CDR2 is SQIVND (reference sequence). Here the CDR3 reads CASNGQTMGQPQHF. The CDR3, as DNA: TGTGCCAGTAATGGCCAAACGATGGGTCAGCCCCAGCATTTT.

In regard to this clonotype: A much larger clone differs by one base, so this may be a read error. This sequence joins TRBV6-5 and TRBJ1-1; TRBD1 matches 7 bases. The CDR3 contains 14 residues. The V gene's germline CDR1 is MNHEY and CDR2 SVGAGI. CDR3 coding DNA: TGTGCCAGCGGTTACTCTAGGGACAGACTTGAAGCTTTCTTT. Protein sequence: CASGYSRDRLEAFF.

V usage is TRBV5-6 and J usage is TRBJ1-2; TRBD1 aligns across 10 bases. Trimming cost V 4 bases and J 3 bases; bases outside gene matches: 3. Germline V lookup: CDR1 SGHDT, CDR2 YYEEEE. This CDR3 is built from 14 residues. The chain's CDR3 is CASSQTGGYYGYTF. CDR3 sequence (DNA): TGTGCCAGCAGCCAGACAGGGGGCTACTATGGCTACACCTTC.

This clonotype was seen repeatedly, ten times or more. The CDR3 loop is CASSSSWTSGRAKEQYF. The DNA for the CDR3 is TGTGCCAGCAGTTCATCCTGGACTAGCGGGAGGGCCAAGGAGCAGTACTTC. This rearrangement joins TRBV28 to TRBJ2-7; 15 bases are shared with TRBD2. From germline, CDR1 is MDHEN and CDR2 SYDVKM. The CDR3 extends over 17 amino acids. Trimming removed 4 bases from V and 7 bases from J; junction bases left unmatched: 11.

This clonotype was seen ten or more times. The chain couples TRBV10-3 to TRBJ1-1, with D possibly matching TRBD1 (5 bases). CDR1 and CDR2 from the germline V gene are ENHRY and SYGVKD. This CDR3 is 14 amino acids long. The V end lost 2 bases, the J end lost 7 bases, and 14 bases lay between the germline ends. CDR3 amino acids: CAISEPGRRDEAFF. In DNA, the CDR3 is TGTGCCATCAGTGAGCCGGGGCGCCGGGATGAAGCTTTCTTT.

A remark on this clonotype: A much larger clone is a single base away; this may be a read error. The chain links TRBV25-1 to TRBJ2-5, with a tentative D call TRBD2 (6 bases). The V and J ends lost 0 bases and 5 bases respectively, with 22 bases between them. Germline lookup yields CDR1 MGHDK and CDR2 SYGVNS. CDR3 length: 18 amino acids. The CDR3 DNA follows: TGTGCCAGCAGTGAATATATCGCCCCCCGGGAGTTCGGGGAGACCCAGTACTTC. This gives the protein CASSEYIAPREFGETQYF. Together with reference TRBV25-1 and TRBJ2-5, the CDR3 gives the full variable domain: EADIYQTPRYLVIGTGKKITLECSQTMGHDKMYWYQQDPGMELHLIHYSYGVNSTEKGDLSSESTVSRIRTEHFPLTLESARPSHTSQYLCASSEYIAPREFGETQYFGPGTRLLVL.

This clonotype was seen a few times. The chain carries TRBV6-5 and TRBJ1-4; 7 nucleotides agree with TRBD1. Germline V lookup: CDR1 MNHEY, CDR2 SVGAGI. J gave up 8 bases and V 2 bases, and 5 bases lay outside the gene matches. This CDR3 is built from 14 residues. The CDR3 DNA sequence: TGTGCCAGCAGTTACGCACAGGGGAAGGAAAAACTGTTTTTT. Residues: CASSYAQGKEKLFF.

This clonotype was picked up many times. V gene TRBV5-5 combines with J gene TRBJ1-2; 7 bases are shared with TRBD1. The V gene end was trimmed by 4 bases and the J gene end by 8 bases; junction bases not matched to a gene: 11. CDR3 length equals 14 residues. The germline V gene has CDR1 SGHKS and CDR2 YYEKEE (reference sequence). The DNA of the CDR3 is TGTGCCAGCAGCCGGGGAGGGACAGCAGAGGGCTACACCTTC. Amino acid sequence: CASSRGGTAEGYTF.

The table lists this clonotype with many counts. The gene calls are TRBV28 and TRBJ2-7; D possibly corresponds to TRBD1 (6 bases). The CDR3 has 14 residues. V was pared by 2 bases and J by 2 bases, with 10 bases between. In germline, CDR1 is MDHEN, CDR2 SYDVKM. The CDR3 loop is CASSLTQGPYEQYF. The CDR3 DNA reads TGTGCCAGCAGTTTAACTCAGGGGCCCTACGAGCAGTACTTC.

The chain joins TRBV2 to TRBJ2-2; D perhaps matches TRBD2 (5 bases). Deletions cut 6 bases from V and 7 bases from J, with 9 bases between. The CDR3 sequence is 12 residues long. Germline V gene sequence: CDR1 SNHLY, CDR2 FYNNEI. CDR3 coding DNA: TGTGCCAGCAGAGAACGGGGCGGGGAGCTGTTTTTT. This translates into CASRERGGELFF.

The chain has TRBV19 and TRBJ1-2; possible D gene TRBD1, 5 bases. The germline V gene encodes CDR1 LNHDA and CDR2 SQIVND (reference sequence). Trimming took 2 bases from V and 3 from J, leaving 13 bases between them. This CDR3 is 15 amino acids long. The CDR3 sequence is CASSISGGLDYGYTF. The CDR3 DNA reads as TGTGCCAGTAGTATATCCGGGGGATTGGACTATGGCTACACCTTC. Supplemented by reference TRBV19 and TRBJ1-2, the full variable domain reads DGGITQSPKYLFRKEGQNVTLSCEQNLNHDAMYWYRQDPGQGLRLIYYSQIVNDFQKGDIAEGYSVSREKKESFPLTVTSAQKNPTAFYLCASSISGGLDYGYTFGSGTRLTVV.

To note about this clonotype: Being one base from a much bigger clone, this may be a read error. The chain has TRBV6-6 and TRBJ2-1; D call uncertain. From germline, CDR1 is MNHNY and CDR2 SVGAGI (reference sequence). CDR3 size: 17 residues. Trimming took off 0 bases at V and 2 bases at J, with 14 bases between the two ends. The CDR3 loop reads CASSYSIVRRTYNEQFF. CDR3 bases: TGTGCCAGCAGTTACTCGATCGTGAGGCGAACCTACAATGAGCAGTTCTTC.